This is a list of T cell receptor beta chains from one sample in a study of T cells expressing NK-cell markers. No DNA is given; TCRdb re-called the 5' RACE reads and lists each CDR3 protein once. This listing includes some 300,000 distinct CDR3 sequences. The specimen sequenced was blood T cells: a sorted CD56 or NKG2C T cell subset, CD4+ or CD8+ T cells, or bulk PBMC T cells (not recorded which). These receptors were collected from a man aged 18 to 30 in good health. Each CDR3 is given with its conserved first and last residue.

>TRBJ2-1|TRBV19
CASSESRAGNEQFF
>TRBJ2-1|TRBV5-1
CASSLATGFLDEQFF
>TRBJ2-1|TRBV6-2/TRBV6-3
CASSPPTGVGLGRRQFF
>TRBJ1-5|TRBV10-3
CAISGTGGAQPQHF
>TRBJ2-7|TRBV7-2
CATGLAGMEQYF
>TRBJ2-1|TRBV5-1
CASSLVASGRLIQFF
>TRBJ2-2|TRBV24-1
CATYGTSGKRTGELFF
>TRBJ2-1|TRBV12-3/TRBV12-4
CASSLREGAYNEQFF
>TRBJ1-1|TRBV12-3/TRBV12-4
CASNRGEGRSTEAFF
>TRBJ2-3|TRBV12-3/TRBV12-4
CASRRDSQSTDTQYF
>TRBJ2-3|TRBV20-1
CSARDWETGRADTQYF
>TRBJ2-5|TRBV12-3/TRBV12-4
CASSLPYPAGAWETQYF
>TRBJ2-1|TRBV3-1
CASSQAATDNEQFF
>TRBJ1-4|TRBV12-3/TRBV12-4
CASRLSGPNEKLFF
>TRBJ1-1|TRBV4-1
CASSQDQGNTEAFF
>TRBJ2-1|TRBV27
CASSQGRGRVQFF
>TRBJ2-1|TRBV28
CASSILWTSGRGNEQFF
>TRBJ2-1|TRBV27
CASSNGGRLDEQFF
>TRBJ2-4|TRBV12-3/TRBV12-4
CASSPRKNIQYF
>TRBJ2-2|TRBV7-9
CASSIPEVGHGELFF
>TRBJ2-5|TRBV2
CASTGGRAQYF
>TRBJ2-2|TRBV4-1
CASSQGQAAGELFF
>TRBJ2-2|TRBV6-1
CASSPNRGTGELFF
>TRBJ1-4|TRBV12-3/TRBV12-4
CASSLDINEKLFF
>TRBJ2-1|TRBV18
CASSPYADSYNEQFF
>TRBJ1-2|TRBV29-1
CSVGDGYGYTF
>TRBJ1-1|TRBV4-3
CASSPDGAANTEAFF
>TRBJ2-4|TRBV7-9
CASSPPRWVEAKNIQYF
>TRBJ1-2|TRBV29-1
CSVATGGESYGYTF
>TRBJ1-5|TRBV12-3/TRBV12-4
CASSLLTGGQPQHF
>TRBJ2-1|TRBV27
CASSKDRGGNEQFF
>TRBJ2-3|TRBV30
CAWSRGRVDTQYF
>TRBJ2-1|TRBV20-1
CSARDQLQGLGNEQFF
>TRBJ2-7|TRBV5-1
CASSLAGQISYEQYF
>TRBJ2-1|TRBV18
CASSPSGSYNEQFF
>TRBJ2-5|TRBV5-1
CASSSYSTGTSGIQETQYF
>TRBJ2-1|TRBV6-5
CASRRAAAEFF
>TRBJ2-7|TRBV12-3/TRBV12-4
CASSTGQVAEQYF
>TRBJ1-1|TRBV5-1
CASSYLIQGRGSEAFF
>TRBJ1-1|TRBV6-4
CASSRYAPGGCTEAFF
>TRBJ1-1|TRBV5-1
CASSLARGRTEAFF